These 23 T cell receptor beta chains were all obtained from the same sample, sequenced in a study of prognosis after radiotherapy for stage I lung cancer. From genomic DNA, two-round multiplex PCR was used to amplify TCR beta CDR3. It was primers specific to each TRBV and TRBJ gene that first-round PCR used. MiXCR, run by TCRdb on the multiplex PCR reads, gives a single entry per CDR3 protein. Counted here are some 10,000 distinct CDR3 sequences, roughly 32% occurring once; the ten biggest clones make up about 57%. The sample consisted of PBMCs, taken before or after stereotactic body radiation therapy (not recorded which). The source is a donor over 45 with non-small cell lung cancer.

Note on this clonotype: One end of the junction does not line up with germline, which may come from a read error. The V call is TRBV6-1, the J call TRBJ1-1, with D maybe TRBD1 (5 bases). In germline, CDR1 is MNHNS, CDR2 SASEGT. This CDR3 is 14 amino acids long. In DNA, the CDR3 is TGTGCCAGCAGTGAAGGGGGGTCGCGTACTGAAACTTTCTTT. This sequence encodes CASSEGGSRTETFF.

Comments on this clonotype: Compared with germline, one end of the junction differs, possibly owing to a read error. The chain has TRBV19 and TRBJ2-6; TRBD1 matches 12 bases. The germline CDR1 and CDR2 sequences are LNHDA and SQIVND (reference sequence). CDR3 length: 18 amino acids. The CDR3 region is CASSMGQGARNGANVLNF. The CDR3 DNA is TGTGCCAGTAGTATGGGACAGGGGGCCCGAAATGGGGCCAACGTCCTGAATTTC. Looking up the rest from reference TRBV19 and TRBJ2-6 gives the full variable domain: DGGITQSPKYLFRKEGQNVTLSCEQNLNHDAMYWYRQDPGQGLRLIYYSQIVNDFQKGDIAEGYSVSREKKESFPLTVTSAQKNPTAFYLCASSMGQGARNGANVLNFGAGSRLTVL.

By its share, this clonotype is medium-sized. V usage is TRBV28 and J usage is TRBJ2-7, with 14 nucleotides matching TRBD2. Trimming at V came to 4 bases and at J to 0 bases, leaving 8 bases not matched to a gene. Per germline, CDR1 MDHEN and CDR2 SYDVKM. The CDR3 is 18 amino acids. Written as DNA, the CDR3 is TGTGCCAGCAGTTCACAACTGGGGACTAGCGGGAGCTCCTACGAGCAGTACTTC. As protein: CASSSQLGTSGSSYEQYF.

This clonotype was seen many times. The chain employs TRBV18 and TRBJ1-2, with D tentatively TRBD1 (6 bases). V was clipped by 2 bases and J by 4 bases, with 11 bases between them. Looked up from germline, CDR1 is KGHSH and CDR2 is LQKENI. The length of the CDR3 is 14 residues. CDR3 sequence: CASSPKGGGYGYTF. CDR3 in DNA: TGTGCCAGCTCACCAAAGGGGGGTGGCTATGGCTACACCTTC.

The gene calls are TRBV2 and TRBJ2-5; D possibly corresponds to TRBD1 (5 bases). The CDR3 is 16 amino acids. CDR1 SNHLY and CDR2 FYNNEI come from the germline V gene. The ends were cut back, 1 base at V and 5 bases at J, with 17 bases in the middle. The DNA of the CDR3 is TGTGCCAGCAGTGAAGATTCAGCCAGGGCAGGGGAGACCCAGTACTTC. Protein: CASSEDSARAGETQYF.

This clonotype was observed many times. This chain joins TRBV9 and TRBJ2-5; the match to TRBD1 covers 7 bases. Germline CDR1 reads SGDLS; CDR2 reads YYNGEE. The V segment lost 3 bases and the J segment 5 bases; nucleotides outside the gene matches: 7. The CDR3 length is 14 residues. CDR3 DNA sequence: TGTGCCAGCAGCGCAGGAAACAGGGGTGAGACCCAGTACTTC. Its protein product is CASSAGNRGETQYF.

This rearrangement joins TRBV11-2 to TRBJ2-7; D call uncertain. Germline V gene lookup returns CDR1 SGHAT and CDR2 FQNNGV. V was clipped by 1 base and J by 2 bases, with 12 bases between them. The CDR3 is made up of 15 amino acids. In DNA form, the CDR3 reads TGTGCCAGCAGCTTAGGATTGGGGAAACCCTACGAGCAGTACTTC. Its protein is CASSLGLGKPYEQYF.

The genes are TRBV6-1 and TRBJ2-7, with D possibly TRBD1 on 6 matching bases. The V end lost 4 bases, the J end lost 3 bases, and 16 bases lay between the germline ends. Germline CDR1 reads MNHNS; CDR2 reads SASEGT. There are 15 residues in the CDR3. The CDR3 nucleotides are TGTGCCAGCAGTGCCCCGCAGGGGCAACACTACGAGCAGTACTTC. It encodes CASSAPQGQHYEQYF.

Remarks on this clonotype: A far larger clone is one nucleotide away, so this likely arose from a read error. The gene calls are TRBV6-2 or TRBV6-3 and TRBJ2-7; D remains unclear. This CDR3 region has 12 residues. Germline assignment: CDR1 MNHEY and CDR2 SVGEGT. The V and J ends lost 6 bases and 12 bases respectively, with 18 bases between them. The DNA of the CDR3 is TGTGCCAGCAGCCCTCCCGGATATGAAGTGTACTTC. Translation gives CASSPPGYEVYF.

This clonotype has at least ten counts. The chain employs TRBV7-2 and TRBJ1-3, with 10 nucleotides matching TRBD1. Germline V gene sequence: CDR1 SGHTA, CDR2 FQGNSA. The length of the CDR3 is 13 residues. The ends lost 4 bases at V and 7 bases at J; junction bases unmatched: 1. CDR3 DNA sequence: TGTGCCAGCAGCTGGGGACAGGGGAACACCATATATTTT. Its translation is CASSWGQGNTIYF.

This clonotype was seen at least ten times. The chain is built from TRBV5-1 and TRBJ2-5, with D possibly being TRBD1 or TRBD2 (5 bases each). Germline assignment: CDR1 SGHRS and CDR2 YFSETQ. CDR3 size: 14 residues. V lost 6 bases and J 2 bases, leaving 14 bases between the germline ends. The DNA of the CDR3 is TGCGCCAGCAACGCCGGGACCGCTCAAGAGACCCAGTACTTC. Translating gives CASNAGTAQETQYF.

This clonotype was seen at least ten times. The gene calls are TRBV6-5 and TRBJ1-5, with TRBD1 identical over 7 bases. V was pared by 2 bases and J by 5 bases, with 6 bases of the junction left unmatched. This CDR3 is built from 15 residues. The germline gives CDR1 MNHEY, CDR2 SVGAGI. Here the CDR3 reads CASSYGGGADQPQHF. The CDR3 coding sequence is TGTGCCAGCAGTTACGGAGGGGGCGCCGATCAGCCCCAGCATTTT.

This clonotype appeared a few times. The rearrangement uses TRBV5-4 and TRBJ1-4; D is ambiguous. V lost 0 bases to trimming and J lost 3 bases, with 3 bases between them. This CDR3 contains 13 residues. Per the germline V gene, CDR1 is SGHNT and CDR2 is YYREEE (reference sequence). The CDR3 region is CASSLEANEKLFF. CDR3 nucleotide sequence: TGTGCCAGCAGCTTGGAGGCTAATGAAAAACTGTTTTTT. The whole variable domain, remainder taken from reference TRBV5-4 and TRBJ1-4, is ETGVTQSPTHLIKTRGQQVTLRCSSQSGHNTVSWYQQALGQGPQFIFQYYREEENGRGNFPPRFSGLQFPNYSSELNVNALELDDSALYLCASSLEANEKLFFGSGTQLSVL.

This chain joins TRBV6-1 and TRBJ2-7; no clear D. The germline gives CDR1 MNHNS, CDR2 SASEGT. The CDR3 extends over 13 amino acids. Trimming took 6 bases from V and 2 from J, leaving 11 bases between them. The CDR3 loop reads CASSLNDTYEQYF. The CDR3 DNA reads as TGTGCCAGCAGCCTTAACGACACCTACGAGCAGTACTTC.

This clonotype was seen repeatedly, ten times or more. One junction end disagrees with the germline gene, perhaps due to a read error. V usage is TRBV11-3 and J usage is TRBJ1-2, with unresolved D. This CDR3 spans 13 amino acids. Germline V lookup: CDR1 SGHNT, CDR2 YENEEA. In DNA, the CDR3 is TGTGCCAGCAGCTCCCAACAGAACTATGACTACACCTTC. Amino acids: CASSSQQNYDYTF. The entire variable domain, with the rest obtained from reference TRBV11-3 and TRBJ1-2, is as follows: EAGVVQSPRYKIIEKKQPVAFWCNPISGHNTLYWYLQNLGQGPELLIRYENEEAVDDSQLPKDRFSAERLKGVDSTLKIQPAELGDSAVYLCASSSQQNYDYTFGSGTRLTVV.

This clonotype was counted ten times or more. V is TRBV5-1 and J is TRBJ1-1, with D perhaps matching TRBD1 (5 bases). This CDR3 has 14 residues. Trimming took 0 bases from V and 5 from J, leaving 11 bases between them. Germline CDR1 SGHRS, CDR2 YFSETQ. CDR3 sequence reads: CASSLEQGGTEAFF. DNA of the CDR3: TGCGCCAGCAGCTTGGAGCAGGGAGGGACTGAAGCTTTCTTT. The full variable domain, its missing parts supplied by reference TRBV5-1 and TRBJ1-1, is KAGVTQTPRYLIKTRGQQVTLSCSPISGHRSVSWYQQTPGQGLQFLFEYFSETQRNKGNFPGRFSGRQFSNSRSEMNVSTLELGDSALYLCASSLEQGGTEAFFGQGTRLTVV.

This clonotype occurred many times. The CDR3 DNA is TGTGCCAGCAGCTTTGAAGGATCCTATAATTCACCCCTCCACTTT. This codes for CASSFEGSYNSPLHF. The chain recombines TRBV5-6 with TRBJ1-6; no reliable D call. Germline V lookup: CDR1 SGHDT, CDR2 YYEEEE. V was clipped by 2 bases and J by 1 base, with 7 bases between them. This CDR3 region has 15 residues.

Many counts were recorded for this clonotype. The V and J genes are TRBV5-6 and TRBJ2-1; D is unclear. Germline V gene sequence: CDR1 SGHDT, CDR2 YYEEEE. The CDR3 is made up of 14 amino acids. V lost 4 bases and J lost 6, with 14 bases in between. The CDR3 DNA is TGTGCCAGCAGCGTTAGTGGGGTCTCCAATGAGCAGTTCTTC. Residues: CASSVSGVSNEQFF.

The chain recombines TRBV7-6 with TRBJ2-7; 16 bases match TRBD2. CDR1 SGHVS and CDR2 FNYEAQ come from the germline V gene. This CDR3 spans 19 amino acids. The V and J ends lost 3 bases and 3 bases, in that order; junction bases with no gene match: 11. The CDR3 DNA reads TGTGCCAGCAGCTTCCTCGGGACTAGCGGGGGGGCCATTCACTACGAGCAGTACTTC. Translated, it gives CASSFLGTSGGAIHYEQYF. Together with reference TRBV7-6 and TRBJ2-7, the CDR3 gives the full variable domain: GAGVSQSPRYKVTKRGQDVALRCDPISGHVSLYWYRQALGQGPEFLTYFNYEAQQDKSGLPNDRFSAERPEGSISTLTIQRTEQRDSAMYRCASSFLGTSGGAIHYEQYFGPGTRLTVT.

The chain combines TRBV3-1 with TRBJ2-3, with a possible D match to TRBD1 (6 bases). V lost 4 bases, J lost 4 bases, and 15 bases lay in between. This CDR3 has 15 residues. Germline V lookup: CDR1 LGHDT, CDR2 YNNKEL (reference sequence). The CDR3 reads CASSLPGTLADTQYF. The CDR3 region has the DNA TGTGCCAGCAGCCTTCCCGGGACACTTGCAGATACGCAGTATTTT.

The chain joins TRBV20-1 to TRBJ1-6; 8 bases match TRBD1. The CDR3 spans 16 residues. Germline-derived CDR1 and CDR2 are DFQATT and SNEGSKA (reference sequence). V was pared by 1 base and J by 6 bases, with 8 bases of the junction left unmatched. For the CDR3, the DNA is TGCAGTGCTAGAGGATTGCAGGGGGCGTTTAATTCACCCCTCCACTTT. This translates into CSARGLQGAFNSPLHF.

This clonotype has more than one count but fewer than ten. The V and J genes are TRBV5-1 and TRBJ1-1; 9 nucleotides align to TRBD1. From germline, CDR1 is SGHRS and CDR2 YFSETQ. The V and J ends lost 4 bases and 2 bases, in that order; junction bases with no gene match: 6. CDR3 length: 15 amino acids. The CDR3, as DNA: TGCGCCAGCAGCAGCTGGGACAGGGAAAACACTGAAGCTTTCTTT. It translates to CASSSWDRENTEAFF.

This clonotype was observed at least ten times. The chain links TRBV10-3 to TRBJ2-1; 13 bases fit TRBD2. Germline CDR1 is ENHRY and CDR2 is SYGVKD. Trimming removed 0 bases from V and 6 bases from J; junction bases left unmatched: 5. This CDR3 region has 17 residues. CDR3 sequence: CAISESIGTSGINEQFF. In nucleotides, the CDR3 is TGTGCCATCAGTGAGTCGATCGGGACTAGCGGGATCAATGAGCAGTTCTTC.